This T cell receptor (beta chain) comes out of a study of T cells in Graves' hyperthyroidism and ophthalmopathy. Germline V gives CDR1 SGHVS, CDR2 FQNEAQ. J gave up 7 bases and V 0 bases, and 8 bases lay outside the gene matches. The CDR3 contains 15 residues. At least ten counts were recorded for this clonotype. Researchers took RNA transcripts and amplified the TCR beta CDR3 regions from them. HTBI primers were the set used in a first-round RT-PCR of the TCR CDR3. TCRdb re-derived calls from the multiplex PCR reads in MiXCR, one entry per CDR3 protein. The sample holds under 300,000 distinct CDR3 sequences, less than 30% seen once.

What was sequenced was blood. The receptor comes from a man aged 35 to 55 with Graves' hyperthyroidism that later progressed to Graves' ophthalmopathy. The J gene is TRBJ1-1, the V gene TRBV7-8; TRBD1 aligns across 7 bases. CDR3 amino acids: CASSLAGLQGIEAFF. The DNA of the CDR3 is TGTGCCAGCAGCTTAGCGGGACTACAGGGGATTGAAGCTTTCTTT.